Listed below are T cell receptor beta chains from one sample, sequenced in a study of T cell repertoires in cytomegalovirus infection. MiXCR was run by TCRdb on the reads, yielding one entry per CDR3 protein. Among nearly 650,000 distinct CDR3 sequences listed, 20% to 25% were seen once. Sequenced material: CD8+ T cells from PBMCs. The receptors derive from a human donor in good health (CMV status not recorded). Some clones in this sample may be carry-over from other donors' samples. The CDR3 runs from the conserved cysteine through the conserved F or W. A D gene is named only where the DNA matches it firmly. Rows give clone size only sometimes, using once, few, many, or a class for an expanded clone.

>TRBV28|TRBJ1-2|NA|few
CASSFVRDKTTYGYTF
TGTGCCAGCAGTTTCGTTAGGGATAAAACGACGTATGGCTACACCTTC
>TRBV4-2|TRBJ2-2|TRBD2|NA
CASSGRGRVTGELFF
TGTGCCAGCAGTGGACGGGGGAGGGTCACCGGGGAGCTGTTTTTT
>TRBV6-6|TRBJ2-1|TRBD1|NA
CASRPPGQVYEQFF
TGTGCCAGCAGGCCTCCGGGACAGGTTTATGAGCAGTTCTTC
>TRBV20-1|TRBJ2-3|NA|NA
CSARDQARPSDTQYF
TGCAGTGCTAGAGATCAGGCTAGACCTTCAGATACGCAGTATTTT
>TRBV7-9|TRBJ1-2|TRBD1|few
CASSQGTGYGYTF
TGTGCCAGCAGCCAGGGGACAGGCTATGGCTACACCTTC
>TRBV18|TRBJ2-7|TRBD2|NA
CASSPLTSGGYEQYF
TGTGCCAGCTCACCACTGACTAGCGGGGGCTACGAGCAGTACTTC
>TRBV20-1|TRBJ2-3|NA|NA
CSAASVYTDTQYF
TGCAGTGCTGCTAGCGTTTACACAGATACGCAGTATTTT
>TRBV25-1|TRBJ1-1|TRBD1|NA
CASSEYIRGARRTGGGSTEAFF
TGTGCCAGCAGTGAATATATTCGGGGCGCCCGGAGGACAGGGGGCGGGAGCACTGAAGCTTTCTTT
>TRBV20-1|TRBJ1-1|NA|NA
CSARDRSGYPEAFF
TGCAGTGCTAGAGATCGGTCAGGTTACCCTGAAGCTTTCTTT
>TRBV6-6|TRBJ1-1|NA|few
CATTVRDPLNTEAFF
TGTGCCACCACAGTCCGGGACCCCCTTAACACTGAAGCTTTCTTT
>TRBV7-8|TRBJ2-7|NA|many
CASSLGGGLREQYF
TGTGCCAGCAGCTTAGGTGGGGGGCTTCGCGAGCAGTACTTC
>TRBV25-1|TRBJ1-1|NA|NA
CASRVGIEAFF
TGTGCCAGTAGAGTTGGGATTGAAGCTTTCTTT
>TRBV6-1|TRBJ2-2|NA|many
CASSVRRGELFF
TGTGCCAGCAGTGTAAGGCGAGGGGAGCTGTTTTTT
>TRBV4-2|TRBJ2-4|NA|NA
CASSQDSPGDLDIQYF
TGTGCCAGCAGCCAAGATTCCCCAGGGGATCTGGACATTCAGTACTTC
>TRBV7-9|TRBJ2-3|NA|few
CASSNRDTQYF
TGTGCCAGCAGCAATAGAGATACGCAGTATTTT
>TRBV28|TRBJ2-7|TRBD2|many
CASSFSTSGGGYEQYF
TGTGCCAGCAGTTTCTCGACTAGCGGGGGGGGGTACGAGCAGTACTTC